The T cell receptor beta chain under discussion was sequenced for a study of shared clonotypes between healthy human individuals. For the study at large: A couple of women and a few men aged 18 to 49 served as donors.

Study results and caveats: The researchers took only blood, and tissue repertoires probably look different. The low donor count limited represented genetic and exposure-history diversity.

CDR3 length: 10 amino acids. Germline-derived CDR1 and CDR2 are DFQATT and SNEGSKA (reference sequence). Trimming pared 6 bases from V and 12 bases from J, leaving 12 bases between. Sorted-subset replicate PCR reactions contained roughly 190 ng DNA, corresponding to about 30,000 T cell genomes. The repertoire was sequenced with immunoSEQ multiplex PCR; TCRdb's copy has only in-frame clones and lacks some. The sample yields 2 million to 2.5 million clones, 90% to 95% seen once. Turning to this clone: The antigen is not known.

The chain joins TRBV20-1 to TRBJ2-1; a weak D match, TRBD2 (6 bases). Material: naive CD4+ T cells sorted from blood. Subset: CD45RA+ positively selected. This TCR was recovered from a man between 18 and 35 years old in good health. The CDR3 loop is CSATGDSQFF. In DNA form, the CDR3 reads TGCAGTGCAACGGGGGACTCGCAGTTCTTC.